This T cell receptor beta chain was sequenced in a study of neoadjuvant nivolumab and ipilimumab in lung cancer. The overall study: The combination arm added day-1 ipilimumab 1 mg/kg to nivolumab 3 mg/kg on days 1, 15, 29. Regarding the study as a whole: TCR richness and clonality were higher in tumors than adjacent uninvolved lung. Only two of four nivolumab-treated tumors gained richness and clonality by surgery. Blood richness before therapy tracked richness in tumors resected after neoadjuvant therapy.

By sample share, this clone is large. The antigen remains unidentified. TCRdb keeps only in-frame clones here, not all; method: immunoSEQ multiplex PCR. Among approximately 17,000 clones listed, more than 75% were seen once. This receptor was taken from an adult with non-small cell lung cancer. The sequencing used tumor tissue, collected after neoadjuvant nivolumab, alone or with ipilimumab, at or shortly before surgery.

The CDR3 nucleotides read TGTGCCAGCTCACTCCAGGGGGACGGGGAGCTGTTTTTT. Amino acid sequence: CASSLQGDGELFF. The V call is TRBV18, the J call TRBJ2-2; 7 nucleotides line up with TRBD1. The germline V gene encodes CDR1 KGHSH and CDR2 LQKENI. V gave up 4 bases and J gave up 7 bases; unmatched junction bases: 3. The CDR3 contains 13 residues.